The T cell receptor beta chain under discussion was sequenced for a study of identifying expanded T cells in peripheral blood (dated by TCRdb to between 2018 and 2021). Broadly, across the study: Technical replicates were generated by sequencing separate aliquots of the same genomic DNA pool, and four replicates were compared pairwise.

This clone was seen a few times. This clone's antigen is unknown. Per-nucleotide qualities are absent, and no much larger clonotype sits a single base away. Trimming removed 2 bases from V and 9 bases from J, leaving 5 bases between the germline ends. Reading the germline V gene gives CDR1 MNHNS and CDR2 SASEGT. Its CDR3 holds 12 amino acids, cysteine through phenylalanine. This entry keeps only the CDR3 DNA: 36 bases, framed from base 1. The immunoSEQ Assay, which relies on bias-controlled multiplex PCR amplification of genomic DNA, was used to profile TCRbeta CDR3 regions. Turning to the authors' computational methods: To quantify the absolute abundance of each unique TCRbeta CDR3 region, the sequences were collapsed and filtered. Differential abundance was assessed using a binomial (Fisher-equivalent) model and a beta-binomial model in which time-dependent variance fitted from healthy donors was added. Any clone with fewer than 5 combined templates was excluded, and a clone was called differentially abundant if its Benjamini-Hochberg FDR was below 0.01. The form v = (b*log(k)+a)^2 was used to model beta-binomial variance as a function of total template count across the two samples. TCRdb obtained this table from immuneACCESS and retained in-frame rearrangements with V and J assigned. These tables miss some clones; where compared with another copy, unresolved V genes account for less than half of the shortfall, and the remainder is unexplained. D and trimming were read from the DNA, whereas the V and J calls and clone size are those reported in that table. This sample is represented by just under 65,000 clones; over 75% of them were singletons. Of the sample, roughly 4.5% is held by the ten largest clones.

During the collection period, no immune events, such as infections, were documented for the healthy donors. Time-dependent variance in a beta-binomial model of T-cell clone differential abundance was calibrated using healthy-donor blood repertoires as a training cohort. The training cohort was composed of approximately ten healthy donors, 3 female and 7 male. The donors were between roughly 25 and 65 years old, with an average age of around 42 years. Whole blood was collected from each healthy donor at three time points spaced about 2 weeks apart and obtained from a commercial supplier. For immunosequencing, genomic DNA was extracted from unsorted whole blood. Beyond this particular receptor, the publication reports: Across all healthy-donor time intervals, the beta-binomial model significantly cut both the number of clones called differentially abundant and the false-positive rate. The binomial model flagged approximately 1.2 differentially abundant clones between technical replicates but 15 to 17 over around two weeks and 19 over around four weeks. The authors expected that biological variance in healthy repertoires might rise further over much longer intervals, such as months to years. Across all healthy donors, variance in clone template counts between approximately two-week samples was found to increase significantly with total template count.

Sequenced sample: blood. This clonotype originated in a person aged 18-69 years in good health. The chain uses TRBV6-1 and TRBJ1-6, with the D gene not confidently named. The DNA sequence is given as TGTGCCAGCAGTGAAATGGGTTCACCCCTCCACTTT. It codes for CASSEMGSPLHF.